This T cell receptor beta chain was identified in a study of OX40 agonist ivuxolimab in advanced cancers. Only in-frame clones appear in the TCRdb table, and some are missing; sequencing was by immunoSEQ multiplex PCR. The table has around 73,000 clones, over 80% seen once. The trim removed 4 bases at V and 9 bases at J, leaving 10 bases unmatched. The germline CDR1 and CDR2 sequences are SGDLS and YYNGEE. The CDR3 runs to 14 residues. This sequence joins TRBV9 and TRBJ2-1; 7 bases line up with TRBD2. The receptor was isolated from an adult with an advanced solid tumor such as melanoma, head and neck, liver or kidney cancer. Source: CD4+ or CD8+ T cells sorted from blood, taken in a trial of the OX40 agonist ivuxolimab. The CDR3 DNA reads TGTGCCAGCAGCCGGGGAGGGGCCGGCGGTGAGCAGTTCTTC. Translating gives CASSRGGAGGEQFF.